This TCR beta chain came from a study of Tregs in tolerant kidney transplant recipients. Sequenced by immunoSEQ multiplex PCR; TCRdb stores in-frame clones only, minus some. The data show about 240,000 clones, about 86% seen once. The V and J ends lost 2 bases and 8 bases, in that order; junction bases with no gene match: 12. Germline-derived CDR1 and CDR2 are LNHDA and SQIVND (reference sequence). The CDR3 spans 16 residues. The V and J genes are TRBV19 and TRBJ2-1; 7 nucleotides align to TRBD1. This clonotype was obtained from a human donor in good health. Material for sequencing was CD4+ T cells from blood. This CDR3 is CASSIQVRGTGDEQFF. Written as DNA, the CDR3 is TGTGCCAGTAGTATACAAGTGCGTGGAACAGGGGATGAGCAGTTCTTC.